Presented here are 12 T cell receptor beta chains from one specimen sequenced in a study of shared clonotypes between healthy human individuals. Using immunoSEQ multiplex PCR, the repertoire was profiled, and TCRdb retains in-frame clones only, with some absent. Here the sample spans some 2,000,000 clones, approximately 96% being singletons. The sample consisted of naive CD4+ T cells sorted from blood. Indicated subset: CD45RA+ positively selected. The receptor set was obtained from a man in his late teens or twenties in good health.

The chain is built from TRBV4-1 and TRBJ1-1; D gene unclear. Germline-derived CDR1 and CDR2 are MGHRA and YSYEKL. The CDR3 sequence is 16 residues long. The ends were cut back, 1 base at V and 4 bases at J, with 16 bases in the middle. The CDR3 DNA reads TGCGCCAGCAGCCAAGTCCCTGTGAAAGGCGGCACTGAAGCTTTCTTT. This encodes CASSQVPVKGGTEAFF.

The table lists this clone with a few counts. V usage is TRBV19 and J usage is TRBJ1-6, with D possibly matching TRBD1 (5 bases). The V end was cut by 7 bases, the J end by 5 bases, with 15 bases between. From germline, CDR1 is LNHDA and CDR2 SQIVND (reference sequence). The CDR3 runs 15 residues. In nucleotides, the CDR3 is TGTGCCAGTATGGGGCTCCAGGGAAATAATTCACCCCTCCACTTT. It codes for CASMGLQGNNSPLHF.

The V gene is TRBV2, the J gene TRBJ1-1, with D hard to call. There are 14 residues in the CDR3. The germline CDR1 and CDR2 sequences are SNHLY and FYNNEI. Trimming pared 4 bases from V and 4 bases from J, leaving 13 bases between. CDR3 protein: CASSVGVLGTEAFF. CDR3 in DNA: TGTGCCAGCAGTGTTGGGGTTTTGGGCACTGAAGCTTTCTTT.

The chain carries TRBV21-1 and TRBJ2-7; the D call of TRBD2 is as the table states it, not checked on the DNA. TRBV21-1 is marked as a pseudogene. The CDR3 contains 16 residues. The chain's CDR3 is CASARRGELNSYEQYF. In nucleotides, the CDR3 is TGTGCCAGTGCTCGGCGGGGGGAGCTAAACTCCTACGAGCAGTACTTC.

This chain joins TRBV5-1 and TRBJ2-7; 12 bases match TRBD2. The CDR3 length is 15 residues. Germline assignment: CDR1 SGHRS and CDR2 YFSETQ. The ends lost 1 base at V and 2 bases at J; junction bases unmatched: 1. CDR3 nucleotides: TGCGCCAGCAGCTTGTGGACTAGCGGGGCCTACGAGCAGTACTTC. It yields the protein CASSLWTSGAYEQYF.

The chain combines TRBV7-2 with TRBJ2-7; the match to TRBD2 covers 12 bases. The germline V gene has CDR1 SGHTA and CDR2 FQGNSA. The V gene end was trimmed by 5 bases and the J gene end by 2 bases; junction bases not matched to a gene: 10. This CDR3 has 17 residues. CDR3 protein: CASSIPPSGRAAYEQYF. The CDR3 region has the DNA TGTGCCAGCAGCATCCCCCCTAGCGGGAGGGCCGCCTACGAGCAGTACTTC.

The chain is built from TRBV25-1 and TRBJ1-2; D perhaps matches TRBD1 (5 bases). Trimming pared 1 base from V and 6 bases from J, leaving 15 bases between. The V gene's germline CDR1 is MGHDK and CDR2 SYGVNS. This CDR3 is 15 amino acids long. CDR3 amino acids: CASSEWVGDGDGYTF. The CDR3, as DNA: TGTGCCAGCAGTGAATGGGTAGGGGATGGAGATGGCTACACCTTC.

This sequence joins TRBV9 and TRBJ1-2; TRBD1 matches 9 bases. CDR1 is SGDLS and CDR2 is YYNGEE in the germline V gene. Trimming at V came to 4 bases and at J to 5 bases, leaving 6 bases not matched to a gene. The CDR3 runs to 14 residues. The CDR3 bases are TGTGCCAGCAGCCCATTGGGACAGGGTTATGGCTACACCTTC. Translated, it gives CASSPLGQGYGYTF.

Here the CDR3 reads CASSSDRNQPQHF. For the CDR3, the DNA is TGTGCCAGCAGTTCCGACAGAAATCAGCCCCAGCATTTT. The V and J genes are TRBV2 and TRBJ1-5, with a possible D match to TRBD1 (5 bases). Trimming shortened V by 5 bases and J by 4 bases, and 9 bases separated the two germline ends. In germline, CDR1 is SNHLY, CDR2 FYNNEI. The CDR3 has 13 amino acids.

This clone was seen a handful of times. The chain is built from TRBV30 and TRBJ1-6; 8 bases align to TRBD1. J lost 8 bases, V lost 5 bases, and 5 bases had no gene match. The length of the CDR3 is 13 residues. Germline CDR1 GTSNPN, CDR2 SVGIG (reference sequence). In nucleotides, the CDR3 is TGTGCCTGGCGCTCGGGACAGGATTCACCCCTCCACTTT. Encoded protein: CAWRSGQDSPLHF.

The gene calls are TRBV6-1 and TRBJ2-5, with TRBD2 matching over 7 bases. The germline V gene encodes CDR1 MNHNS and CDR2 SASEGT. V was pared by 5 bases and J by 1 base, with 1 base of the junction left unmatched. CDR3 length equals 13 residues. The CDR3 nucleotides are TGTGCCAGCAGTAGCGGGGTCCAAGAGACCCAGTACTTC. Residues: CASSSGVQETQYF.

The J gene is TRBJ2-3, the V gene TRBV2, with a tentative D call TRBD2 (6 bases). The CDR3 length is 16 residues. Deletions cut 6 bases from V and 2 bases from J, with 18 bases between. From germline, CDR1 is SNHLY and CDR2 FYNNEI. The CDR3 DNA follows: TGTGCCAGCAGCCCTCCCAGGCTAGCGCACACAGATACGCAGTATTTT. Its protein is CASSPPRLAHTDTQYF.